This entry lists 26 T cell receptor beta chains sequenced from one sample in a study of blood T cell repertoires in COVID-19. The method was immunoSEQ multiplex PCR; TCRdb's version includes in-frame clones alone and lacks a portion of them. The table shows about 200,000 clones, with almost 90% occurring only once. The specimen was peripheral blood. The receptors shown here come from a man between 18 and 29 years old with active or convalescent COVID-19.

This clone was seen a few times. The chain combines TRBV27 with TRBJ1-1, with a possible D match to TRBD1 (6 bases). V gave up 0 bases and J gave up 1 base, with 9 bases separating them. Germline V CDR1 and CDR2: MNHEY, SMNVEV (reference sequence). This CDR3 has 15 residues. The CDR3 sequence is CASSLSGQPNTEAFF. The CDR3 DNA is TGTGCCAGCAGTTTATCCGGACAGCCGAACACTGAAGCTTTCTTT.

The chain links TRBV27 to TRBJ2-7; 10 bases line up with TRBD2. CDR3 length: 15 residues. J lost 2 bases, V lost 5 bases, and 6 bases had no gene match. Germline lookup yields CDR1 MNHEY and CDR2 SMNVEV (reference sequence). The CDR3 is CASSLSSGSAYEQYF. The CDR3 DNA sequence: TGTGCCAGCAGTCTCTCTAGCGGGAGTGCCTACGAGCAGTACTTC.

The rearrangement joins TRBV30 to TRBJ1-5; D possibly corresponds to TRBD1 (6 bases). This CDR3 comprises 16 residues. V gave up 3 bases and J gave up 1 base, with 16 bases separating them. Germline V gene data show CDR1 as GTSNPN and CDR2 as SVGIG (reference sequence). CDR3 bases: TGTGCCTGGAGCCCCCAGGGAAGGGGGAGCAATCAGCCCCAGCATTTT. Its protein is CAWSPQGRGSNQPQHF.

The V call is TRBV27, the J call TRBJ1-1; 9 nucleotides agree with TRBD1. This CDR3 has 16 amino acids. CDR1 and CDR2 from the germline V gene are MNHEY and SMNVEV (reference sequence). The trim removed 5 bases at V and 6 bases at J, leaving 13 bases unmatched. In DNA form, the CDR3 reads TGTGCCAGCAGTCGGGCCGGGACAGGGAGTAGGGCTGAAGCTTTCTTT. It yields the protein CASSRAGTGSRAEAFF.

The rearrangement links TRBV7-6 to TRBJ1-3; the match to TRBD1 covers 7 bases. V was clipped by 4 bases and J by 0 bases; unmatched bases: 18. Germline V gene sequence: CDR1 SGHVS, CDR2 FNYEAQ. The CDR3 is 20 amino acids. Written as DNA, the CDR3 is TGTGCCAGCAGCTGGTTCCCCGGACAGGCACAGGGGAGCTCTGGAAACACCATATATTTT. As protein: CASSWFPGQAQGSSGNTIYF.

The chain has TRBV5-6 and TRBJ1-6; D call uncertain. The germline gives CDR1 SGHDT, CDR2 YYEEEE. Trimming left V 1 base short and J 10 bases short, with 18 bases between. This CDR3 region has 16 residues. The DNA for the CDR3 is TGTGCCAGCAGCTTGTTCGGCGGAGCCAAATACTCACCCCTCCACTTT. Translated: CASSLFGGAKYSPLHF.

As regards this clone: This sample also contains other DNA sequences that code for the same CDR3. The rearrangement uses TRBV10-3 and TRBJ1-5; D not resolved. This CDR3 is built from 13 residues. V lost 0 bases to trimming and J lost 5 bases, with 5 bases between them. CDR1 and CDR2 from the germline V gene are ENHRY and SYGVKD. The CDR3 bases are TGTGCCATCAGTGAGTCGAGAGATCAGCCCCAGCATTTT. It specifies CAISESRDQPQHF.

The V and J genes are TRBV10-3 and TRBJ1-1; possibly TRBD1 for D (6 bases). The ends were cut back, 6 bases at V and 1 base at J, with 9 bases in the middle. From germline, CDR1 is ENHRY and CDR2 SYGVKD. CDR3 length equals 13 residues. The CDR3 coding sequence is TGTGCCATCAGCGACAGGAGGAACACTGAAGCTTTCTTT. Its translation: CAISDRRNTEAFF.

The chain links TRBV5-1 to TRBJ1-1; no clear D. CDR1 SGHRS and CDR2 YFSETQ come from the germline V gene. Trimming pared 2 bases from V and 1 base from J, leaving 18 bases between. This CDR3 has 17 residues. CDR3 nucleotide sequence: TGCGCCAGCAGCTTTTACGCTCGAGCCGAGTGGAACACTGAAGCTTTCTTT. Residues: CASSFYARAEWNTEAFF.

The chain carries TRBV7-2 and TRBJ2-5; TRBD2 matches 13 bases. The V gene end was trimmed by 4 bases and the J gene end by 7 bases; junction bases not matched to a gene: 15. The CDR3 is 18 amino acids. CDR1 is SGHTA and CDR2 is FQGNSA in the germline V gene. The CDR3 reads CASSSRTSGRGVWGTQYF. The CDR3 DNA reads as TGTGCCAGCAGCTCACGGACTAGCGGGAGAGGAGTATGGGGGACCCAGTACTTC.

The V call is TRBV5-4, the J call TRBJ2-5, with 8 positions matching TRBD2. After removal of 4 bases from V and 1 base from J, the junction contained 6 bases not matched to a gene. Germline CDR1 reads SGHNT; CDR2 reads YYREEE (reference sequence). The CDR3 totals 15 residues. Here the CDR3 DNA reads TGTGCCAGCAGCGTAACGGGGGGGCCCCAAGAGACCCAGTACTTC. Its protein is CASSVTGGPQETQYF. The complete variable domain, with remaining parts taken from reference TRBV5-4 and TRBJ2-5, reads ETGVTQSPTHLIKTRGQQVTLRCSSQSGHNTVSWYQQALGQGPQFIFQYYREEENGRGNFPPRFSGLQFPNYSSELNVNALELDDSALYLCASSVTGGPQETQYFGPGTRLLVL.

The chain links TRBV12-3 or TRBV12-4 to TRBJ1-1; 9 bases are a match to TRBD1. The V and J ends lost 6 bases and 8 bases, in that order; junction bases with no gene match: 7. This CDR3 region has 13 residues. This chain's CDR3 is CASRTGQGVEAFF. Written as DNA, the CDR3 is TGTGCCAGCAGAACGGGACAGGGAGTGGAAGCTTTCTTT.

This clone appeared once. This chain links TRBV5-1 with TRBJ1-6; D not resolved. The germline V gene encodes CDR1 SGHRS and CDR2 YFSETQ. There are 15 residues in the CDR3. With 0 bases removed from V and 1 base from J, the gap between germline ends came to 5 bases. CDR3 sequence reads: CASSLGESYNSPLHF. DNA for the CDR3: TGCGCCAGCAGCTTGGGGGAGTCCTATAATTCACCCCTCCACTTT.

The chain couples TRBV5-1 to TRBJ2-1, with 7 bases lining up with TRBD2. The V gene end was trimmed by 0 bases and the J gene end by 7 bases; junction bases not matched to a gene: 10. Per germline, CDR1 SGHRS and CDR2 YFSETQ. The CDR3 has 16 residues. CDR3 in DNA: TGCGCCAGCAGCTTGGCTTGGGGGAGGGCCGAAAATGAGCAGTTCTTC. It codes for CASSLAWGRAENEQFF.

For this clone: Mismatch with germline at one junction end may stem from a read error. The chain is built from TRBV6-1 and TRBJ1-1; 8 bases are a match to TRBD1. This CDR3 is built from 14 residues. Looked up from germline, CDR1 is MNHNS and CDR2 is SASEGT. The CDR3: CASREDRGGTEAFF. CDR3 bases: TGTGCCAGCAGGGAAGACAGGGGAGGCACTGAAGCTTTCTTT.

A word on this clone: The same CDR3 is also encoded by other DNA sequences in this sample. The chain employs TRBV6-1 and TRBJ2-1; 12 bases match TRBD2. V was pared by 2 bases and J by 4 bases, with 0 bases of the junction left unmatched. Germline V gives CDR1 MNHNS, CDR2 SASEGT. The length of the CDR3 is 15 residues. The CDR3 nucleotides read TGTGCCAGCAGTGAACTAGCGGGAGGGTACAATGAGCAGTTCTTC. Translated: CASSELAGGYNEQFF.

The J gene is TRBJ1-3, the V gene TRBV7-9; 10 nucleotides line up with TRBD1. Germline trimming cut 3 bases from V and 3 bases from J; bases unmatched to any gene: 5. Germline CDR1 reads SEHNR; CDR2 reads FQNEAQ (reference sequence). The length of the CDR3 is 16 residues. The CDR3 DNA is TGTGCCAGCAGCTTTACGGACAGGGGGATTGGAAACACCATATATTTT. Amino acids: CASSFTDRGIGNTIYF.

The V call is TRBV7-2, the J call TRBJ2-3, with TRBD2 matching 8 bases. V lost 0 bases, J lost 6 bases, and 2 bases stayed unmatched. This CDR3 contains 14 residues. Germline CDR1 SGHTA, CDR2 FQGNSA. The CDR3 DNA reads TGTGCCAGCAGCTTAGCCGGGAGGGCCGATACGCAGTATTTT. It codes for CASSLAGRADTQYF. Looking up the rest from reference TRBV7-2 and TRBJ2-3 gives the full variable domain: GAGVSQSPSNKVTEKGKDVELRCDPISGHTALYWYRQSLGQGLEFLIYFQGNSAPDKSGLPSDRFSAERTGGSVSTLTIQRTQQEDSAVYLCASSLAGRADTQYFGPGTRLTVL.

V gene TRBV10-3 combines with J gene TRBJ2-7, with 9 positions matching TRBD2. Germline CDR1 is ENHRY and CDR2 is SYGVKD. The length of the CDR3 is 17 residues. After removal of 2 bases from V and 5 bases from J, the junction contained 13 bases not matched to a gene. CDR3 residues: CAISEDLGGGRANEQYF. The CDR3, as DNA: TGTGCCATCAGTGAGGACCTTGGGGGCGGGAGGGCCAACGAGCAGTACTTC.

The chain couples TRBV6-6 to TRBJ2-3, with 7 bases identical to TRBD1. The CDR3 runs 15 residues. Germline V gene data show CDR1 as MNHNY and CDR2 as SVGAGI (reference sequence). V lost 6 bases and J lost 0; bases outside the gene matches: 6. The CDR3 region has the DNA TGTGCCAGCAGGAATACAGGGGCTAGCACAGATACGCAGTATTTT. This encodes CASRNTGASTDTQYF.

The gene calls are TRBV18 and TRBJ1-2, with 7 bases identical to TRBD1. The length of the CDR3 is 13 residues. Germline V gene lookup returns CDR1 KGHSH and CDR2 LQKENI. After removal of 4 bases from V and 6 bases from J, the junction contained 5 bases not matched to a gene. The CDR3 sequence: CASSLSQGDGYTF. CDR3 DNA: TGTGCCAGCTCACTTTCCCAGGGGGATGGCTACACCTTC.

The V gene is TRBV13, the J gene TRBJ1-2; 9 bases agree with TRBD1. Per the germline V gene, CDR1 is PRHDT and CDR2 is FYEKMQ (reference sequence). The length of the CDR3 is 17 residues. V was pared by 2 bases and J by 5 bases, with 12 bases of the junction left unmatched. For the CDR3, the DNA is TGTGCCAGCAGCTTATATATACAGGGGGCTAGAGATTATGGCTACACCTTC. This sequence encodes CASSLYIQGARDYGYTF.

In its sample, this clone was seen a few times. The rearrangement links TRBV18 to TRBJ2-7; 7 bases match TRBD1. Germline V gives CDR1 KGHSH, CDR2 LQKENI. Germline trimming cut 3 bases from V and 4 bases from J; bases unmatched to any gene: 6. The CDR3 consists of 14 residues. CDR3 bases: TGTGCCAGCTCACCGAGGGGGCAAGGATACGAGCAGTACTTC. This translates into CASSPRGQGYEQYF.

V usage is TRBV19 and J usage is TRBJ1-2, with 7 positions matching TRBD1. From germline, CDR1 is LNHDA and CDR2 SQIVND (reference sequence). The CDR3 sequence is 19 residues long. V lost 3 bases and J lost 2; bases outside the gene matches: 18. This CDR3 reads CASSISWRHIPGQNYGYTF. In DNA, the CDR3 is TGTGCCAGTAGTATTTCTTGGAGGCACATCCCGGGACAGAACTATGGCTACACCTTC.

This sequence joins TRBV7-8 and TRBJ2-3; 10 bases map to TRBD2. There are 15 residues in the CDR3. Germline V gives CDR1 SGHVS, CDR2 FQNEAQ. Trimming cost V 4 bases and J 2 bases; bases outside gene matches: 3. This CDR3 reads CASSSGLAATDTQYF. The CDR3 DNA sequence: TGTGCCAGCAGCTCTGGACTAGCGGCCACAGATACGCAGTATTTT.

V and J are TRBV5-1 and TRBJ2-1, with 9 bases fitting TRBD2. CDR3 length: 17 amino acids. V lost 0 bases to trimming and J lost 1 base; unmatched junction nucleotides: 5. The germline V gene has CDR1 SGHRS and CDR2 YFSETQ. CDR3 sequence reads: CASSLAVSGSSYNEQFF. Here the CDR3 DNA reads TGCGCCAGCAGCTTGGCCGTTAGCGGGAGTTCCTACAATGAGCAGTTCTTC.